This TCR beta chain was captured in a study of cytomegalovirus exposure and HLA in healthy donors. Vbeta (60) and Jbeta (13) primers were used in the PCR. Data came from immunoSEQ multiplex PCR; TCRdb stores just in-frame clones and leaves some out. This table holds 110,000 to 150,000 clones, roughly 62% found once. Remarks on this clone: Its specificity is not known.

Broader study findings: With later analysis, a missense DCLRE1C variant became linked to TCR beta V- and J-gene trimming.

Germline V gives CDR1 SNHLY, CDR2 FYNNEI. The CDR3 has 15 amino acids. Trimming removed 1 base from V and 3 bases from J, with 12 bases in between. Sequencing was done on a sample of PBMCs. The genes are TRBV2 and TRBJ1-1; D remains ambiguous. This clonotype was obtained from a man between 60 and 75 years old in good health and CMV-seronegative. CDR3 sequence (DNA): TGTGCCAGCAGTGAAGTGGGAGAAGAGGACACTGAAGCTTTCTTT. This sequence encodes CASSEVGEEDTEAFF.